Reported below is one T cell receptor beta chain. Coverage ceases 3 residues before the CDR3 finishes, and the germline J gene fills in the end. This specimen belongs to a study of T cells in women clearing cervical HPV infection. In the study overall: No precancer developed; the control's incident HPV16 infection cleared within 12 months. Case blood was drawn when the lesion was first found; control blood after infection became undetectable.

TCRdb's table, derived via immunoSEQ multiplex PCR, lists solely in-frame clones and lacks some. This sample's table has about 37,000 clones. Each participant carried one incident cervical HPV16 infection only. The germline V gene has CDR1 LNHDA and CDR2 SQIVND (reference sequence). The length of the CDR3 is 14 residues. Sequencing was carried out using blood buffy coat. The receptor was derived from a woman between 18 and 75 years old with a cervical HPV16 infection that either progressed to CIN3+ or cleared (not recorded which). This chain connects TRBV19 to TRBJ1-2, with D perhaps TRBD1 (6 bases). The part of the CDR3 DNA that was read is TGTGCCACCCTAGGCGGGGGCGCCGGCAATGAC. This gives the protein CATLGGGAGND. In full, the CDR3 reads CATLGGGAGNDYTF. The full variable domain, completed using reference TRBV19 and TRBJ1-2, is DGGITQSPKYLFRKEGQNVTLSCEQNLNHDAMYWYRQDPGQGLRLIYYSQIVNDFQKGDIAEGYSVSREKKESFPLTVTSAQKNPTAFYLCATLGGGAGNDYTFGSGTRLTVV.